This TCR beta chain appears in the sequencing data of a study of read filtering for tumor transcriptome and immune sequencing. In the study overall: The cohort had 17 men and 14 to 15 women aged roughly 45 to 90, mean about 70 years. Revised staging placed eight or nine patients in R-ISS I, some 17 in II, more than five in III. After DNase treatment, RNA was made into whole-transcriptome libraries.

The germline CDR1 and CDR2 sequences are LNHDA and SQIVND (reference sequence). The V and J ends lost 4 bases and 1 base, in that order; junction bases with no gene match: 6. This CDR3 is built from 17 residues. The library was built from 400 to 500 ng RNA with molecular barcoded adaptors for alpha/delta and beta/gamma chains. From the reads, TCRdb called clonotypes with MiXCR, one entry per CDR3 protein. The table records 130,000 or so distinct CDR3 sequences, about 13% of them present only once. This clonotype occurred a few times. The rearrangement uses TRBV19 and TRBJ2-5, with 13 bases identical to TRBD2. Sequenced input: a population of CD138-negative cells sorted from bone marrow. The TCR sequence derives from a donor over 35 with multiple myeloma. The CDR3 sequence is CASSTGTSGMLQETQYF. As DNA, the CDR3 is TGTGCCAGTAGTACTGGGACTAGCGGGATGCTCCAAGAGACCCAGTACTTC.